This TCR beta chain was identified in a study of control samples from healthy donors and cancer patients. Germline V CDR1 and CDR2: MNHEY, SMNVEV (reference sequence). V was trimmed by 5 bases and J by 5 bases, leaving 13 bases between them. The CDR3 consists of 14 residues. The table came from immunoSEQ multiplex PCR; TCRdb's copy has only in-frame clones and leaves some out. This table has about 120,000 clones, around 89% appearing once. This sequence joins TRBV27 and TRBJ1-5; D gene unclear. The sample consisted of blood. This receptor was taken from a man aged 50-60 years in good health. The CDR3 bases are TGTGCCAGCAGTCCTTCATCACTTCATCAGCCCCAGCATTTT. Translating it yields CASSPSSLHQPQHF.